This T cell receptor beta chain was profiled in a study of graft-versus-host responses after intestinal transplantation. Overall study context: Those transplanted obtained multivisceral, liver-intestinal, or isolated intestinal grafts. After anti-thymocyte globulin induction, recipients took tacrolimus and steroids for 2 to 3 years.

A note on this clone: The antigen is unknown.

Study results and caveats: GvH clonotypes were identified within recipient marrow, with a subset emerging first in ileum or blood.

Germline CDR1 is SQVTM and CDR2 is ANQGSEA. The ends lost 6 bases at V and 10 bases at J; junction bases unmatched: 13. This CDR3 is 14 amino acids long. The table came from immunoSEQ multiplex PCR; TCRdb's copy has only in-frame clones and leaves some out. The sample carries over 80,000 clones, 91% recorded once. The specimen was unstimulated CD4+ T cells sorted from spleen or lymph node cells, collected before transplant. The chain couples TRBV29-1 to TRBJ2-1; 9 bases agree with TRBD2. The clonotype originates from a human donor who was the organ donor for an intestinal transplant. In DNA, the CDR3 is TGCAGCGTCGCTGTAAGACTAGCGGTAAAGGAGCAGTTCTTC. Protein sequence: CSVAVRLAVKEQFF.